This T cell receptor beta chain was recovered during a study of T cell responses to AZD1222 COVID-19 vaccine. The study's findings and limits: Donors, mostly white British, included more females; clonal diversity was possibly underestimated. Nearly half of unique spike-specific TCRs reportedly avoided B.1.351 and B.1.1.7 mutated regions.

Germline CDR1 is SGHVS and CDR2 is FNYEAQ. The length of the CDR3 is 12 residues. V was trimmed by 5 bases and J by 4 bases, leaving 5 bases between them. Here immunoSEQ multiplex PCR was the method, and the copy in TCRdb shows in-frame clones only, minus some. The data hold some 200,000 clones, with about 92% observed a single time. To note about this clone: Its antigen is unknown.

This sequence was found in an adult in good health. The sequenced sample was peripheral blood, obtained on day 0 of MenACWY control vaccination. This chain uses TRBV7-6 with TRBJ2-2, with unresolved D. The chain's CDR3 is CASSLSTGELFF. CDR3 DNA: TGTGCCAGCAGCCTCTCCACCGGGGAGCTGTTTTTT.